Listed below are T cell receptor beta chains from one sample, sequenced in a study of T cells in Graves' hyperthyroidism and ophthalmopathy. TCRdb re-analysed the multiplex PCR reads in MiXCR, keeping a single row per CDR3 protein. The profile shows 270,000 or so distinct CDR3 sequences, roughly 15% of them singletons. The sample comprised blood. The receptors here all came from a woman in her forties or fifties with Graves' hyperthyroidism that later progressed to Graves' ophthalmopathy. Both conserved end residues are part of each CDR3. The D gene is left open where the match is weak. Some rows have no size entry. The others give once, few or many, or a class for an expanded clone.

D | size | J | V | CDR3 | DNA
- | - | TRBJ1-1 | TRBV12-3/TRBV12-4 | CASKNVDFYTVAFF | TGTGCCAGCAAGAACGTCGACTTCTACACTGTAGCTTTCTTT
- | - | TRBJ1-2 | TRBV7-9 | CASKRTANGYTF | TGTGCCAGCAAACGGACAGCAAATGGCTACACCTTC
- | few | TRBJ2-7 | TRBV5-8 | CASSLGPTRSTNEQYF | TGTGCCAGCAGCTTGGGCCCGACTAGATCTACTAATGAGCAGTACTTC
- | - | TRBJ2-6 | TRBV30 | CAWSVGGLGANVLTF | TGTGCCTGGAGTGTAGGGGGGCTTGGGGCCAACGTCCTGACTTTC
TRBD2 | many | TRBJ2-3 | TRBV28 | CASGTIAGGRADTQYF | TGTGCCAGCGGCACTATAGCGGGAGGGAGGGCAGATACGCAGTATTTT
- | few | TRBJ1-1 | TRBV6-1 | CASSDQQGGEAFF | TGTGCCAGCAGTGACCAACAGGGCGGTGAAGCTTTCTTT
TRBD2 | few | TRBJ2-7 | TRBV5-1 | CASSLEARLGRGEQYF | TGCGCCAGCAGCTTGGAGGCCAGGTTAGGGCGGGGGGAGCAGTACTTC
- | many | TRBJ2-3 | TRBV5-1 | CASSLWAGENTQYF | TGCGCCAGCAGCTTGTGGGCAGGGGAAAATACGCAGTATTTT
TRBD1 | - | TRBJ2-6 | TRBV2 | CATGTGFYPGANVLTF | TGTGCCACCGGGACAGGTTTCTACCCTGGGGCCAACGTCCTGACTTTC
TRBD2 | few | TRBJ2-7 | TRBV13 | CASSLSGGHYEQYF | TGTGCCAGCAGCTTGAGCGGGGGCCACTACGAGCAGTACTTC
TRBD2 | - | TRBJ2-5 | TRBV10-3 | CAISVSPPSGSVETQYF | TGTGCCATCAGTGTGTCCCCCCCTAGCGGGAGTGTAGAGACCCAGTACTTC
- | once | TRBJ1-3 | TRBV28 | CASSLLARLSGNAIYF | TGTGCCAGCAGTTTATTGGCCAGACTCTCTGGAAACGCCATATATTTT
- | - | TRBJ2-1 | TRBV6-9 | CASSYGVSSYNEQFF | TGTGCCAGCAGTTACGGGGTAAGCTCCTACAATGAGCAGTTCTTC
- | - | TRBJ2-2 | TRBV4-1 | CASSPWAGANTGELFF | TGCGCCAGCAGCCCCTGGGCAGGGGCGAACACCGGGGAGCTGTTTTTT
- | - | TRBJ1-1 | TRBV4-2 | CASSQGLGSTEAFF | TGTGCCAGCAGCCAAGGGCTGGGGAGTACTGAAGCTTTCTTT
- | few | TRBJ2-3 | TRBV6-6 | CASSYRGRVSTDTQYF | TGTGCCAGCAGTTACAGGGGGAGGGTTAGCACAGATACGCAGTATTTT
TRBD1 | many | TRBJ2-1 | TRBV20-1 | CSASFRGSRYNEQFF | TGCAGTGCTTCCTTCAGGGGGTCAAGGTACAATGAGCAGTTCTTC
- | - | TRBJ2-3 | TRBV24-1 | CATSDVDGKSTDTQYF | TGTGCCACCAGTGATGTGGACGGAAAGAGCACAGATACGCAGTATTTT
- | many | TRBJ2-1 | TRBV12-3/TRBV12-4 | CASSWTDNNEQFF | TGTGCCAGCAGTTGGACGGATAACAATGAGCAGTTCTTC
- | many | TRBJ2-3 | TRBV12-3/TRBV12-4 | CASSLGGYTDTQYF | TGTGCCAGCAGTTTGGGGGGTTACACAGATACGCAGTATTTT
TRBD1 | many | TRBJ1-4 | TRBV5-1 | CASSLTPGQGEKLFF | TGCGCCAGCAGCTTGACCCCGGGACAGGGAGAAAAACTGTTTTTT
- | - | TRBJ1-2 | TRBV20-1 | CSAPPASGSGYTF | TGCAGTGCCCCCCCCGCTAGCGGGAGTGGCTACACCTTC
- | many | TRBJ2-2 | TRBV27 | CASRPGTAGELFF | TGTGCCAGCAGACCCGGGACGGCCGGGGAGCTGTTTTTT
TRBD1 | many | TRBJ2-4 | TRBV7-2 | CASSPQGALNIQYF | TGTGCCAGCAGCCCACAGGGGGCTTTAAACATTCAGTACTTC
- | - | TRBJ1-4 | TRBV20-1 | CSTRASRAGGEKLFF | TGCAGTACTAGGGCCAGTAGGGCAGGAGGGGAAAAACTGTTTTTT
- | many | TRBJ1-2 | TRBV20-1 | CSAGGYAYGYTF | TGCAGTGCTGGGGGGTATGCGTATGGCTACACCTTC
TRBD1 | - | TRBJ2-3 | TRBV5-1 | CASSLWTGSTDTQYF | TGCGCCAGCAGCTTATGGACAGGGAGCACAGATACGCAGTATTTT
- | many | TRBJ2-5 | TRBV27 | CASSIHVGETQYF | TGTGCCAGCAGTATCCACGTGGGGGAGACCCAGTACTTC
TRBD1 | few | TRBJ2-7 | TRBV5-1 | CASKRTGTYEQYF | TGCGCCAGCAAGCGGACAGGGACATACGAGCAGTACTTC
- | - | TRBJ1-2 | TRBV5-1 | CASSFYDNYGYTF | TGCGCCAGCAGCTTCTACGATAACTATGGCTACACCTTC
- | many | TRBJ2-1 | TRBV6-1 | CASIPRGRVNEQFF | TGTGCCAGCATCCCCCGTGGCAGGGTGAATGAGCAGTTCTTC
- | many | TRBJ1-4 | TRBV7-2 | CASSTWGGEKLFF | TGTGCCAGCAGCACCTGGGGGGGGGAAAAACTGTTTTTT
- | - | TRBJ1-2 | TRBV9 | CASSVVGADYGYTF | TGTGCCAGCAGCGTAGTAGGGGCGGACTATGGCTACACCTTC
TRBD1 | many | TRBJ1-3 | TRBV2 | CASRPRGYGNTIYF | TGTGCCAGCAGGCCCAGGGGGTACGGAAACACCATATATTTT
- | many | TRBJ1-1 | TRBV11-2 | CASSSIRDTEAFF | TGTGCCAGCAGCTCGATCCGGGACACTGAAGCTTTCTTT
- | - | TRBJ2-1 | TRBV5-1 | CASSQEAATGYNEQFF | TGCGCCAGCAGCCAGGAAGCGGCGACGGGCTACAATGAGCAGTTCTTC
- | few | TRBJ1-6 | TRBV16 | CASSQSPPSTAPSLHF | TGTGCCAGCAGCCAATCGCCCCCGTCGACAGCCCCATCCCTCCACTTT
- | many | TRBJ1-2 | TRBV15 | CATSRDIGVYGYTF | TGTGCCACCAGCAGAGATATCGGGGTCTATGGCTACACCTTC
- | few | TRBJ1-1 | TRBV30 | CAWSIVNTEAFF | TGTGCCTGGAGTATCGTGAACACTGAAGCTTTCTTT
TRBD2 | many | TRBJ2-1 | TRBV20-1 | CSASRPSGSSEQFF | TGCAGTGCTAGTCGGCCTAGCGGGAGCAGTGAGCAGTTCTTC